One sample yielded the 23 T cell receptor beta chains listed below, sequenced in a study of blood T cell repertoires in COVID-19. Method: immunoSEQ multiplex PCR; TCRdb's copy keeps in-frame clones and lacks some. In the table there are 300,000 to 450,000 clones, about 90% of which are singletons. Sequenced: PBMCs or T cells enriched from blood (not recorded which). The receptor set was obtained from a woman in her thirties who had recovered from COVID-19.

The chain couples TRBV12-3 or TRBV12-4 to TRBJ2-5; no definite D call. This CDR3 region has 13 residues. Trimming shortened V by 2 bases and J by 5 bases, and 9 bases separated the two germline ends. The CDR3 nucleotides read TGTGCCAGCAGTTTAAAGCCCGCCGAGACCCAGTACTTC. Translated, it gives CASSLKPAETQYF.

This clone showed up just once. This rearrangement joins TRBV27 to TRBJ2-3; 9 bases are a match to TRBD1. The CDR3 is made up of 15 amino acids. Trimming cost V 7 bases and J 0 bases; bases outside gene matches: 5. CDR1 and CDR2 (germline): MNHEY, SMNVEV (reference sequence). CDR3 region: CASTSQGASTDTQYF. The CDR3 nucleotides read TGTGCCAGCACCTCACAGGGGGCGAGCACAGATACGCAGTATTTT.

The chain combines TRBV5-8 with TRBJ1-3, with 9 bases identical to TRBD1. Germline-derived CDR1 and CDR2 are SGHTS and YDEGEE. The junction had 2 bases not matched to a gene; V was cut back by 7 bases and J by 0 bases. The CDR3 runs 14 residues. The CDR3 loop reads CASGQGLSGNTIYF. The CDR3 region has the DNA TGTGCCAGCGGACAGGGGCTCTCTGGAAACACCATATATTTT.

V and J are TRBV7-9 and TRBJ2-2; a weak D match, TRBD2 (5 bases). V was trimmed by 6 bases and J by 2 bases, leaving 13 bases between them. Germline assignment: CDR1 SEHNR and CDR2 FQNEAQ (reference sequence). This CDR3 spans 15 amino acids. The DNA for the CDR3 is TGTGCCAGCAGTGAGCGGTCTCGAAACACCGGGGAGCTGTTTTTT. This codes for CASSERSRNTGELFF.

The J gene is TRBJ1-2, the V gene TRBV5-5; tentative D call: TRBD1 (5 bases). The CDR3 extends over 16 amino acids. V lost 0 bases and J lost 2, with 14 bases in between. Germline V gene data show CDR1 as SGHKS and CDR2 as YYEKEE (reference sequence). The DNA of the CDR3 is TGTGCCAGCAGCTTGGAACAAGGCAGGGAAAACTATGGCTACACCTTC. Protein sequence: CASSLEQGRENYGYTF.

V is TRBV6-5 and J is TRBJ2-3; possible D gene TRBD1, 5 bases. Trimming left V 10 bases short and J 0 bases short, with 8 bases between. Germline-derived CDR1 and CDR2 are MNHEY and SVGAGI. The CDR3 has 12 residues. Here the CDR3 reads CATQGSTDTQYF. CDR3 sequence (DNA): TGTGCCACCCAGGGTAGCACAGATACGCAGTATTTT.

This clone was counted between two and nine times. The V call is TRBV5-1, the J call TRBJ1-1; TRBD1 might be the D (6 bases). This CDR3 spans 14 amino acids. Trimming took off 3 bases at V and 1 base at J, with 10 bases between the two ends. CDR1 and CDR2 (germline): SGHRS, YFSETQ. CDR3 sequence (DNA): TGCGCCAGCAGCTGGCAGACAGGGAACACTGAAGCTTTCTTT. Its protein product is CASSWQTGNTEAFF.

The chain joins TRBV28 to TRBJ2-7; 8 nucleotides agree with TRBD1. CDR1 and CDR2 from the germline V gene are MDHEN and SYDVKM. The V and J ends lost 4 bases and 5 bases, in that order; junction bases with no gene match: 4. The CDR3 consists of 13 residues. CDR3 DNA: TGTGCCAGCAGTTCCATACAGGGGGACGAGCAGTACTTC. It codes for CASSSIQGDEQYF.

CDR3 bases: TGTGCCAGTAGTTCTCAGGGGCTGAGCTCCTACAATGAGCAGTTCTTC. As protein: CASSSQGLSSYNEQFF. The gene calls are TRBV19 and TRBJ2-1, with D maybe TRBD1 (6 bases). Trimming removed 5 bases at V and 0 bases at J, with 14 bases between. The CDR3 runs 16 residues. From germline, CDR1 is LNHDA and CDR2 SQIVND (reference sequence).

The chain employs TRBV9 and TRBJ2-1, with 7 bases that match TRBD2. CDR1 and CDR2 from the germline V gene are SGDLS and YYNGEE. This CDR3 is built from 15 residues. V shed 0 bases, J shed 4 bases, and the junction held 4 bases outside the gene matches. Written as DNA, the CDR3 is TGTGCCAGCAGCGTAGGGACTAGAGGGTACAATGAGCAGTTCTTC. Protein product: CASSVGTRGYNEQFF.

The J gene is TRBJ1-2, the V gene TRBV15; weak D call: TRBD1 (6 bases). V lost 0 bases to trimming and J lost 6 bases, with 14 bases between them. The CDR3 loop spans 15 amino acids. Looked up from germline, CDR1 is LNHNV and CDR2 is YYDKDF (reference sequence). CDR3: CATSRDLAGEHGYTF. The CDR3 DNA follows: TGTGCCACCAGCAGAGATCTGGCAGGGGAGCATGGCTACACCTTC.

The V and J genes are TRBV5-4 and TRBJ1-1; 8 bases are shared with TRBD1. Germline CDR1 reads SGHNT; CDR2 reads YYREEE (reference sequence). The V and J ends lost 0 bases and 10 bases, in that order; junction bases with no gene match: 5. The CDR3 has 13 residues. CDR3: CASSLARGRGAFF. The CDR3 DNA follows: TGTGCCAGCAGCTTGGCCAGGGGGCGGGGAGCTTTCTTT.

This chain uses TRBV27 with TRBJ1-1, with D tentatively TRBD1 (6 bases). The V end was cut by 5 bases, the J end by 8 bases, with 18 bases between. CDR1 and CDR2 (germline): MNHEY, SMNVEV (reference sequence). The CDR3 loop spans 14 amino acids. For the CDR3, the DNA is TGTGCCAGCAGTCTAAGGGGGGGGATTAGAGAAGCTTTCTTT. Encoded protein: CASSLRGGIREAFF.

The chain joins TRBV11-2 to TRBJ2-1; 7 nucleotides agree with TRBD1. The CDR3 contains 14 residues. Per the germline V gene, CDR1 is SGHAT and CDR2 is FQNNGV. V was pared by 2 bases and J by 7 bases, with 5 bases of the junction left unmatched. CDR3 sequence: CASSLITGANEQFF. For the CDR3, the DNA is TGTGCCAGCAGCTTAATTACAGGGGCAAATGAGCAGTTCTTC.

The J gene is TRBJ1-2, the V gene TRBV11-3; tentative D call: TRBD1 (5 bases). This CDR3 is built from 14 residues. Germline V gene lookup returns CDR1 SGHNT and CDR2 YENEEA. V was pared by 5 bases and J by 7 bases, with 17 bases between. Here the CDR3 reads CASSPKDAQGGYTF. The CDR3 nucleotides read TGTGCCAGCAGCCCCAAGGACGCGCAGGGTGGCTACACCTTC.

Only one count was recorded for this clone. The genes are TRBV6-2 or TRBV6-3 and TRBJ2-5; 7 positions agree with TRBD1. Germline V gene lookup returns CDR1 MNHEY and CDR2 SVGEGT. This CDR3 spans 12 amino acids. Trimming took 4 bases from V and 8 from J; bases not matched to a gene: 4. The DNA for the CDR3 is TGTGCCAGCAGTTTACAGGGGAGAACCCAGTACTTC. Its translation is CASSLQGRTQYF.

The V and J genes are TRBV19 and TRBJ2-2; D is ambiguous. V lost 8 bases to trimming and J lost 0 bases, with 16 bases between them. The CDR3 runs 16 residues. The germline V gene has CDR1 LNHDA and CDR2 SQIVND (reference sequence). The CDR3 sequence: CASSPREGANTGELFF. CDR3 nucleotides: TGTGCCAGTTCCCCCCGAGAAGGAGCGAACACCGGGGAGCTGTTTTTT.

The rearrangement links TRBV7-9 to TRBJ2-1; TRBD2 might be the D (7 bases). Trimming cost V 5 bases and J 1 base, with 15 bases left between them. This CDR3 has 16 amino acids. Per germline, CDR1 SEHNR and CDR2 FQNEAQ (reference sequence). The CDR3 nucleotides are TGTGCCAGCAGCCCCAGGGGCGGGGGTTCCTACAATGAGCAGTTCTTC. It is translated as CASSPRGGGSYNEQFF.

This chain joins TRBV20-1 and TRBJ2-2, with a possible D match to TRBD1 (6 bases). CDR1 and CDR2 from the germline V gene are DFQATT and SNEGSKA (reference sequence). The CDR3 spans 11 residues. CDR3 amino acids: CGYRVTGELFF. DNA of the CDR3: TGCGGCTACAGGGTCACCGGGGAGCTGTTTTTT.

Only a few counts were recorded for this clone. In DNA form, the CDR3 reads TGTGCCATCAGTGGGGGGGGTGAGCAGTACTTC. Protein: CAISGGGEQYF. The rearrangement joins TRBV10-3 to TRBJ2-7, with 7 bases matching TRBD2. Trimming cost V 4 bases and J 7 bases; bases outside gene matches: 1. Germline CDR1 ENHRY, CDR2 SYGVKD. This CDR3 region has 11 residues.

The chain carries TRBV3-1 (or the pseudogene TRBV3-2) and TRBJ2-5; D unclear. V lost 0 bases to trimming and J lost 5 bases, with 10 bases between them. The CDR3 runs to 14 residues. Germline lookup yields CDR1 LGHDT and CDR2 YNNKEL (reference sequence). The DNA of the CDR3 is TGTGCCAGCAGCCAAGATTATGGTCGGGAGACCCAGTACTTC. Protein product: CASSQDYGRETQYF.

The chain employs TRBV7-2 and TRBJ1-6, with D unclear. V lost 4 bases to trimming and J lost 0 bases, with 13 bases between them. Germline-derived CDR1 and CDR2 are SGHTA and FQGNSA. The CDR3 totals 17 residues. CDR3 in amino acids: CASSSPRVPSYNSPLHF. The CDR3 nucleotides are TGTGCCAGCAGCTCCCCCCGGGTTCCCTCCTATAATTCACCCCTCCACTTT.

This clone was detected only once. The rearrangement joins TRBV29-1 to TRBJ1-2; 10 bases match TRBD1. CDR1 and CDR2 (germline): SQVTM, ANQGSEA. The trim removed 7 bases at V and 4 bases at J, leaving 9 bases unmatched. The CDR3 spans 14 residues. The CDR3 nucleotides read TGCAGCGCCATCCGGGACAGGGGAGGCTATGGCTACACCTTC. Translation gives CSAIRDRGGYGYTF.